This T cell receptor (beta chain) was recorded in a study of shared clonotypes between healthy human individuals. Study in general: Used for every donor were three CD4 naive, three CD4 memory, two CD8 naive and one CD8 memory plate.

Deep was the level at which the assay was run. Per the authors' pipeline: Quality scores were absent from the junction-only immunoSEQ sequences, so filtering differed. Repertoires were generated with immunoSEQ multiplex PCR, while TCRdb's copy carries only in-frame clones and drops some. The V and J calls and clone size come from that table; D and trimming were worked out from the DNA. The data show about 2.1 million clones, around 93% seen once. Findings and limits, study-wide: Naive subsets generally had larger estimated richness than memory subsets.

CD8 cells classed as naive were CD45RO-negative and positively selected for CCR7, excluding terminally differentiated effector memory CD45RA+ cells. The germline V gene encodes CDR1 SGHVS and CDR2 FQNEAQ. This CDR3 is 14 amino acids long. Losses at the gene ends were 7 bases for V and 0 bases for J; bases not matched to a gene: 1. In its sample, this clone was seen once. Its antigen is not known. The chain uses TRBV7-8 and TRBJ2-2; 8 positions match TRBD1. The TCR comes from a man aged 18 to 29 in good health. Some clones in this sample may be carry-over from other donors' samples. Sample: naive CD8+ T cells from PBMCs. CDR3 protein: CASNRGANTGELFF. The CDR3 bases are TGTGCCAGCAACAGGGGGGCGAACACCGGGGAGCTGTTTTTT.